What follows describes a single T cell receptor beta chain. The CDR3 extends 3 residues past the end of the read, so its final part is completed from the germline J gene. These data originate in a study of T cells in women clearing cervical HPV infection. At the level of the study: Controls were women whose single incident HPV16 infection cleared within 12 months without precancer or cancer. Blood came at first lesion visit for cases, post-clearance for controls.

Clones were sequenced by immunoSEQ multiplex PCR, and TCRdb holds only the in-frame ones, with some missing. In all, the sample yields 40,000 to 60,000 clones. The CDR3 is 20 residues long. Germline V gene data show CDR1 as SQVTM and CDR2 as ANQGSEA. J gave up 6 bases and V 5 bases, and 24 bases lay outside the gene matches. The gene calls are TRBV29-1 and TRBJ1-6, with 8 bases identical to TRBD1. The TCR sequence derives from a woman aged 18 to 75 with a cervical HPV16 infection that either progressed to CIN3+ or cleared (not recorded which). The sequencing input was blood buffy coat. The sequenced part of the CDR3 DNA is TGCAGCGTTAATCGGGTACTCGGAGAGACAGGGGAGTGGAGTAATTCACCC. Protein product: CSVNRVLGETGEWSNSP. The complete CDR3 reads CSVNRVLGETGEWSNSPLHF.